This note documents a single TCR beta chain sequence. The target antigen is unknown. The CDR3 totals 17 residues. J gave up 0 bases and V 3 bases, and 5 bases lay outside the gene matches. Germline V gene lookup returns CDR1 KGHSH and CDR2 LQKENI. The sample is drawn from a study of T cell repertoires and HLA-DP antigens. The primer mix covered 54 TRBV segments and 13 TRBJ segments. Using immunoSEQ multiplex PCR, the repertoire was profiled, and TCRdb retains in-frame clones only, with some absent. The sample has about 110,000 clones, almost 95% seen once. CD4+ T cells were isolated untouched, about 97.7% pure.

V is TRBV18 and J is TRBJ2-2; 9 nucleotides match TRBD1. The source of this sequence is a woman aged 18-35 years in good health and CMV-seronegative. The specimen sequenced was CD4+ T cells from PBMCs. The CDR3 region is CASSPGTGQANTGELFF. As DNA, the CDR3 is TGTGCCAGCTCACCCGGGACAGGGCAAGCGAACACCGGGGAGCTGTTTTTT.